This T cell receptor beta chain was captured in a study of memory CD4+ T cells and cytomegalovirus serostatus. For the study at large: This sample comes from healthy Belgian adults, roughly 9 CMV seropositive, roughly 22 seronegative. Study outcomes and limitations: Each of 67 CMV-associated TCRbeta sequences occurred in one to five individuals. Repertoires predicted CMV serostatus with median bootstrapped AUC of around 0.96.

Single viable CD3+CD4+CD8-CD45RO+ cells were sorted as the memory CD4+ T cells. Remarks on this clone: Its cognate antigen is unknown.

There are 15 residues in the CDR3. Looked up from germline, CDR1 is SGHNT and CDR2 is YYREEE (reference sequence). Between the trimmed V and J ends, which lost 4 bases and 9 bases, there was a span of 17 bases. Authors' methods: After removing out-of-frame reads, over 2 million distinct TCRbeta sequences remained. Generated by immunoSEQ multiplex PCR, the TCRdb table keeps only in-frame clones and is missing some. The V and J calls and clone size were taken over from that table, and D and trimming were inferred from the DNA. The table has 25,000 to 35,000 clones, 70% to 80% seen once. The chain couples TRBV5-4 to TRBJ1-6, with D perhaps matching TRBD1 (5 bases). This receptor was identified in an adult in good health and CMV-seronegative. The sample consisted of memory CD4+ T cells from blood. The CDR3 DNA reads as TGTGCCAGCAGCAACGATCGGGGGACGGCTTCACCCCTCCACTTT. Encoded protein: CASSNDRGTASPLHF.